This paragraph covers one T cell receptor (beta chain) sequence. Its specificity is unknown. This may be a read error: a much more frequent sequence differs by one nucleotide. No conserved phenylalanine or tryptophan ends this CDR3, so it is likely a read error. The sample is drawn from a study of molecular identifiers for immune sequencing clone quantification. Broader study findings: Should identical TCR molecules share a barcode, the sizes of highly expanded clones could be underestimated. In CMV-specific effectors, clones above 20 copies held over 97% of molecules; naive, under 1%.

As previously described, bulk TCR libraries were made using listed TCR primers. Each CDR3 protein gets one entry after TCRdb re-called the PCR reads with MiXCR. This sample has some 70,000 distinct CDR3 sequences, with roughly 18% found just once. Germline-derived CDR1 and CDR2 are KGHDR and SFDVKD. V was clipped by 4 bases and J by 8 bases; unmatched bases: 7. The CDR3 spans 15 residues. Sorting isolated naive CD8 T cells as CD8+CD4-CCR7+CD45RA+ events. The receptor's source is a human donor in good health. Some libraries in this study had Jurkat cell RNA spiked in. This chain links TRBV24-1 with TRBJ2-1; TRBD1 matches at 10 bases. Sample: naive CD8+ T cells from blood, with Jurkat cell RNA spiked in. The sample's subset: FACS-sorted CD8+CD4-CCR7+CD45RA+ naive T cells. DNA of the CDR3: TGTGCCACCAGTGAGCCGGGACAGGGGCCCTATGAGCAGTTCGTC. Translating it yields CATSEPGQGPYEQFV.